A single sample gave rise to the 28 T cell receptor beta chains below, sequenced in a study of CD4 T cells in relation to SARS-CoV-2 and coronaviruses. Some clones are missing from TCRdb's copy, which holds only in-frame ones; the method was immunoSEQ multiplex PCR. The profile shows about 25,000 clones, about three quarters of them singletons. Before the COVID-19 pandemic, during about 2010-2018, CD4+ T cells were taken from unexposed donors. Isolation of CD4+ T cells took place after roughly nine days in culture. Antigens for these TCRs are unknown. The sequencing input was CD4+ T cells from PBMCs, cultured in vitro. These receptors all come from a human donor in good health.

This clone was observed a few times. The chain links TRBV4-2 to TRBJ2-7; 14 nucleotides line up with TRBD2. V lost 3 bases and J lost 6; bases outside the gene matches: 7. Per germline, CDR1 LGHNA and CDR2 YNFKEQ. CDR3 size: 16 residues. This chain's CDR3 is CASSQGLAGAWSEQYF. The CDR3 DNA reads as TGTGCCAGCAGCCAGGGACTAGCGGGAGCGTGGTCCGAGCAGTACTTC.

The chain has TRBV19 and TRBJ2-7; D is perhaps TRBD1 (6 bases). CDR1 and CDR2 (germline): LNHDA, SQIVND (reference sequence). The CDR3 totals 14 residues. Deletions cut 6 bases from V and 6 bases from J, with 18 bases between. The chain's CDR3 is CASRNLLQGSEQYF. In DNA, the CDR3 is TGTGCCAGTAGGAATCTCTTACAGGGATCCGAGCAGTACTTC. The variable domain in full, with the rest retrieved from reference TRBV19 and TRBJ2-7, is DGGITQSPKYLFRKEGQNVTLSCEQNLNHDAMYWYRQDPGQGLRLIYYSQIVNDFQKGDIAEGYSVSREKKESFPLTVTSAQKNPTAFYLCASRNLLQGSEQYFGPGTRLTVT.

This clone has more than one count but fewer than ten. In nucleotides, the CDR3 is TGTGCCTACACGGACAGGGTTAGCCTTGGGCAGTTCTTC. Encoded protein: CAYTDRVSLGQFF. V gene TRBV30 combines with J gene TRBJ2-1; 8 nucleotides agree with TRBD1. With V trimmed by 7 bases and J by 12 bases, 14 bases remained unmatched. The CDR3 spans 13 residues. CDR1 GTSNPN and CDR2 SVGIG come from the germline V gene (reference sequence).

The chain carries TRBV9 and TRBJ1-1, with a possible D match to TRBD1 (5 bases). Trimming left V 0 bases short and J 10 bases short, with 16 bases between. Per the germline V gene, CDR1 is SGDLS and CDR2 is YYNGEE. The CDR3 spans 14 residues. The CDR3 region has the DNA TGTGCCAGCAGCGTAGCTCAGGGCTCGGGGCGAGCTTTCTTT. Residues: CASSVAQGSGRAFF.

This chain connects TRBV7-2 to TRBJ1-4; the D gene is possibly TRBD1 (6 bases). From germline, CDR1 is SGHTA and CDR2 FQGNSA. Trimming cost V 5 bases and J 5 bases, with 15 bases left between them. The CDR3 totals 15 residues. CDR3 region: CASSLGGRANEKLFF. The CDR3, as DNA: TGTGCCAGCAGCCTAGGGGGTCGGGCCAATGAAAAACTGTTTTTT. The full variable domain, rest sourced from reference TRBV7-2 and TRBJ1-4, is GAGVSQSPSNKVTEKGKDVELRCDPISGHTALYWYRQSLGQGLEFLIYFQGNSAPDKSGLPSDRFSAERTGGSVSTLTIQRTQQEDSAVYLCASSLGGRANEKLFFGSGTQLSVL.

This clone has only a few counts. The chain recombines TRBV5-5 with TRBJ1-6, with D possibly matching TRBD1 (5 bases). Germline V lookup: CDR1 SGHKS, CDR2 YYEKEE (reference sequence). Trimming removed 4 bases from V and 7 bases from J, with 12 bases in between. This CDR3 contains 14 residues. In DNA, the CDR3 is TGTGCCAGCAGCCCCGGGACCGTCAATTCACCCCTCCACTTT. Translation: CASSPGTVNSPLHF. The full variable domain, its missing parts supplied by reference TRBV5-5 and TRBJ1-6, is DAGVTQSPTHLIKTRGQQVTLRCSPISGHKSVSWYQQVLGQGPQFIFQYYEKEERGRGNFPDRFSARQFPNYSSELNVNALLLGDSALYLCASSPGTVNSPLHFGNGTRLTVT.

The chain couples TRBV18 to TRBJ2-3; 12 bases line up with TRBD2. Germline V gives CDR1 KGHSH, CDR2 LQKENI. CDR3 length: 16 amino acids. After removal of 4 bases from V and 2 bases from J, the junction contained 4 bases not matched to a gene. CDR3 bases: TGTGCCAGCTCACAGCGACTAGCGGGAGCCACAGATACGCAGTATTTT. It is translated as CASSQRLAGATDTQYF.

CDR3: CASSSGQIKDTQYF. The CDR3 DNA reads TGTGCCAGCAGCAGTGGACAGATCAAAGATACGCAGTATTTT. The chain couples TRBV7-9 to TRBJ2-3, with a weak D call TRBD1 (6 bases). This CDR3 contains 14 residues. Trimming shortened V by 5 bases and J by 5 bases, and 14 bases separated the two germline ends. The germline gives CDR1 SEHNR, CDR2 FQNEAQ (reference sequence).

This clone was seen once. The chain couples TRBV7-2 to TRBJ1-2; D not certain. Per germline, CDR1 SGHTA and CDR2 FQGNSA. The CDR3 runs 12 residues. V lost 1 base, J lost 5 bases, and 5 bases lay in between. CDR3 protein: CASSLVGYGYTF. As DNA, the CDR3 is TGTGCCAGCAGCTTAGTAGGGTATGGCTACACCTTC.

The J gene is TRBJ2-3, the V gene TRBV3-1 (or the pseudogene TRBV3-2); D gene unclear. Trimming left V 1 base short and J 5 bases short, with 4 bases between. The CDR3 covers 12 residues. Germline V CDR1 and CDR2: LGHDT, YNNKEL (reference sequence). The CDR3 coding sequence is TGTGCCAGCAGCCAAGTGGAAGATACGCAGTATTTT. It encodes CASSQVEDTQYF.

V gene TRBV7-2 combines with J gene TRBJ2-3, with 10 bases that match TRBD2. CDR3 length: 16 residues. The V gene end was trimmed by 5 bases and the J gene end by 4 bases; junction bases not matched to a gene: 9. The germline gives CDR1 SGHTA, CDR2 FQGNSA. CDR3 bases: TGTGCCAGCAGCCTAAGAGCGGGGGGGCCGGCAGATACGCAGTATTTT. It specifies CASSLRAGGPADTQYF.

V gene TRBV11-2 combines with J gene TRBJ1-1; D gene ambiguous. The CDR3 runs 14 residues. V was clipped by 0 bases and J by 7 bases, with 12 bases between them. Germline values: CDR1 SGHAT, CDR2 FQNNGV. The CDR3 sequence: CASSLDLRGLEAFF. CDR3 in DNA: TGTGCCAGCAGCTTAGACTTAAGAGGCCTTGAAGCTTTCTTT.

V is TRBV7-2 and J is TRBJ2-1; D is possibly TRBD1 or TRBD2 (5 bases each). The CDR3 is made up of 13 amino acids. Germline values: CDR1 SGHTA, CDR2 FQGNSA. Trimming stripped 5 bases from V and 11 bases from J, with 16 bases between. This chain's CDR3 is CASSAGTARKQFF. The CDR3 nucleotides are TGTGCCAGCAGCGCAGGGACCGCCCGAAAGCAGTTCTTC.

This chain links TRBV19 with TRBJ1-2; no definite D call. The germline CDR1 and CDR2 sequences are LNHDA and SQIVND (reference sequence). The CDR3 length is 14 residues. V was trimmed by 5 bases and J by 5 bases, leaving 15 bases between them. The CDR3 DNA is TGTGCCAGTAGTTACCTTGGCGCGGGTTATGGCTACACCTTC. Translated, it gives CASSYLGAGYGYTF.

The gene calls are TRBV19 and TRBJ1-6, with 7 bases lining up with TRBD1. The ends lost 6 bases at V and 10 bases at J; junction bases unmatched: 6. The CDR3 is 13 residues long. Germline V gene sequence: CDR1 LNHDA, CDR2 SQIVND (reference sequence). CDR3 residues: CASSKGTESPLHF. The CDR3 DNA reads TGTGCCAGTAGCAAAGGGACAGAATCACCCCTCCACTTT. Supplemented by reference TRBV19 and TRBJ1-6, the full variable domain reads DGGITQSPKYLFRKEGQNVTLSCEQNLNHDAMYWYRQDPGQGLRLIYYSQIVNDFQKGDIAEGYSVSREKKESFPLTVTSAQKNPTAFYLCASSKGTESPLHFGNGTRLTVT.

This chain uses TRBV12-5 with TRBJ2-5; 10 bases match TRBD2. The CDR3 has 16 amino acids. Trimming removed 4 bases from V and 1 base from J; junction bases left unmatched: 6. Germline values: CDR1 LGHNT, CDR2 FRNRAP. The CDR3 nucleotides are TGTGCTAGTGGTTCCAAAGCGGGAGGGGCCCAAGAGACCCAGTACTTC. Translating it yields CASGSKAGGAQETQYF.

The rearrangement joins TRBV6-4 to TRBJ2-2; D gene uncertain. This CDR3 spans 14 amino acids. Trimming left V 6 bases short and J 0 bases short, with 8 bases between. CDR1 and CDR2 from the germline V gene are MRHNA and SNTAGT. The CDR3 reads CASSVDANTGELFF. The CDR3 DNA sequence: TGTGCCAGCAGCGTCGACGCGAACACCGGGGAGCTGTTTTTT.

V and J are TRBV6-2 or TRBV6-3 and TRBJ2-7; no reliable D call. V shed 5 bases and J shed 4 bases, with 12 bases lying between them. Germline V gives CDR1 MNHEY, CDR2 SVGEGT. This CDR3 is built from 13 residues. This chain's CDR3 is CASSTPDRYEQYF. CDR3 DNA: TGTGCCAGCAGTACGCCGGACCGATACGAGCAGTACTTC.

This clone has just a few counts. The CDR3 is CASSPTGQGIGELFF. CDR3 DNA sequence: TGTGCCAGCAGCCCAACGGGACAGGGAATCGGGGAGCTGTTTTTT. The chain joins TRBV5-6 to TRBJ2-2, with TRBD1 identical over 9 bases. The trim removed 4 bases at V and 7 bases at J, leaving 8 bases unmatched. The CDR3 sequence is 15 residues long. CDR1 is SGHDT, CDR2 YYEEEE, per germline.

The chain couples TRBV6-5 to TRBJ2-1; 15 bases agree with TRBD2. In germline, CDR1 is MNHEY, CDR2 SVGAGI. Trimming removed 3 bases from V and 7 bases from J; junction bases left unmatched: 4. CDR3 length: 16 amino acids. The CDR3 sequence is CASSYRTSGRGNEQFF. The CDR3 region has the DNA TGTGCCAGCAGTTATCGGACTAGCGGGAGGGGTAATGAGCAGTTCTTC.

The rearrangement joins TRBV2 to TRBJ1-1; possibly TRBD1 for D (6 bases). CDR3 size: 14 residues. V was trimmed by 5 bases and J by 3 bases, leaving 13 bases between them. CDR1 SNHLY and CDR2 FYNNEI come from the germline V gene. The CDR3 sequence: CASSPQGPDTEAFF. CDR3 nucleotides: TGTGCCAGCAGTCCACAGGGTCCCGACACTGAAGCTTTCTTT. Together with reference TRBV2 and TRBJ1-1, the CDR3 gives the full variable domain: EPEVTQTPSHQVTQMGQEVILRCVPISNHLYFYWYRQILGQKVEFLVSFYNNEISEKSEIFDDQFSVERPDGSNFTLKIRSTKLEDSAMYFCASSPQGPDTEAFFGQGTRLTVV.

The V gene is TRBV6-5, the J gene TRBJ1-2; a weak D match, TRBD1 (6 bases). CDR3 length: 12 amino acids. Trimming left V 7 bases short and J 6 bases short, with 12 bases between. Germline values: CDR1 MNHEY, CDR2 SVGAGI. In nucleotides, the CDR3 is TGTGCCAGCAAGGGGGGCCTCCATGGCTACACCTTC. It specifies CASKGGLHGYTF.

The chain recombines TRBV2 with TRBJ2-2; no clear D gene. Germline lookup yields CDR1 SNHLY and CDR2 FYNNEI. The V and J ends lost 8 bases and 0 bases respectively, with 13 bases between them. There are 15 residues in the CDR3. CDR3 sequence reads: CASRRVPANTGELFF. In nucleotides, the CDR3 is TGTGCCAGCCGAAGAGTTCCGGCGAACACCGGGGAGCTGTTTTTT.

The rearrangement links TRBV7-9 to TRBJ1-1; 7 bases fit TRBD1. Per germline, CDR1 SEHNR and CDR2 FQNEAQ (reference sequence). This CDR3 is built from 15 residues. Trimming at V came to 4 bases and at J to 4 bases, leaving 9 bases not matched to a gene. CDR3 region: CASSSRTGRITEAFF. The CDR3 DNA reads TGTGCCAGCAGCTCGCGGACAGGAAGGATCACTGAAGCTTTCTTT.

The chain is built from TRBV5-1 and TRBJ1-6; D call uncertain. This CDR3 has 13 residues. Germline loops: CDR1 SGHRS, CDR2 YFSETQ. V lost 5 bases and J lost 7, with 10 bases in between. The CDR3 DNA is TGCGCCAGCAGTTGGGAGACAAATTCACCCCTCCACTTT. Its protein is CASSWETNSPLHF.

The chain employs TRBV7-2 and TRBJ1-6, with D unclear. V lost 1 base, J lost 7 bases, and 8 bases lay in between. Germline V gives CDR1 SGHTA, CDR2 FQGNSA. The CDR3 is made up of 14 amino acids. The CDR3 sequence: CASSLGGPNSPLHF. The CDR3 region has the DNA TGTGCCAGCAGCTTAGGAGGGCCCAATTCACCCCTCCACTTT.

The chain uses TRBV19 and TRBJ1-5; tentative D call: TRBD1 (5 bases). Germline-derived CDR1 and CDR2 are LNHDA and SQIVND (reference sequence). V was cut by 0 bases and J by 9 bases, with 18 bases left in between. The CDR3 loop spans 16 amino acids. The chain's CDR3 is CASSIDLTGGGGPQHF. CDR3 bases: TGTGCCAGTAGTATAGATCTGACCGGTGGGGGGGGGCCCCAGCATTTT. Drawing the rest from reference TRBV19 and TRBJ1-5, the complete variable domain is DGGITQSPKYLFRKEGQNVTLSCEQNLNHDAMYWYRQDPGQGLRLIYYSQIVNDFQKGDIAEGYSVSREKKESFPLTVTSAQKNPTAFYLCASSIDLTGGGGPQHFGDGTRLSIL.

This chain joins TRBV30 and TRBJ1-6; 7 positions agree with TRBD1. Germline trimming cut 6 bases from V and 5 bases from J; bases unmatched to any gene: 7. The CDR3 loop spans 14 amino acids. CDR1 is GTSNPN, CDR2 SVGIG, per germline (reference sequence). The CDR3 sequence is CACIRDRNNSPLHF. CDR3 in DNA: TGTGCCTGTATCCGGGACAGAAATAATTCACCCCTCCACTTT.